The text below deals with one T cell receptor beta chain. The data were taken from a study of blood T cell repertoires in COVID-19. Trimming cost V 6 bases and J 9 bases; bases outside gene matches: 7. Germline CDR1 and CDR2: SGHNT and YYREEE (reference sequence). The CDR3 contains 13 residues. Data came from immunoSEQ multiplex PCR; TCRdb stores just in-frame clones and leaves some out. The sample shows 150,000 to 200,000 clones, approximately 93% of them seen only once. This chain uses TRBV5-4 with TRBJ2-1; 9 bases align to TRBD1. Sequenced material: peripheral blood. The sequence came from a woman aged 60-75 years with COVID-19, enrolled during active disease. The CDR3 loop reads CASTSGQGLEQFF. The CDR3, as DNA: TGTGCCAGCACCTCCGGACAGGGGCTTGAGCAGTTCTTC.